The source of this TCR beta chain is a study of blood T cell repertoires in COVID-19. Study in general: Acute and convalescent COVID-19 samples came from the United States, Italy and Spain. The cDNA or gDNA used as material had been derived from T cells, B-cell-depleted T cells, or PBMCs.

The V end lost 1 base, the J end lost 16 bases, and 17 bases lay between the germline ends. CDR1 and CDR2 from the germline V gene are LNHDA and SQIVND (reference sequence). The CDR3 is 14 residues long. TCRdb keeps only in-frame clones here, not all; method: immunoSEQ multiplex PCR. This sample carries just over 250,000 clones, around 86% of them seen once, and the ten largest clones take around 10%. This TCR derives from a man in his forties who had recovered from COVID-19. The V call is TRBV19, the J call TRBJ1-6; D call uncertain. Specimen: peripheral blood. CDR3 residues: CASSIGRGAASLHF. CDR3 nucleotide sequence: TGTGCCAGTAGTATAGGTCGGGGAGCGGCCTCACTCCACTTT.